This passage covers 23 T cell receptor beta chains from one sample sequenced in a study of T-cell reconstitution after alpha-beta-depleted transplantation in children. For TCRbeta, the library was prepared with unique molecular identifiers. One entry per CDR3 protein, called by TCRdb with MiXCR from the PCR reads. There are some 220,000 distinct CDR3 sequences in the sample; roughly a tenth occur only once, and roughly 28% lies in the top ten. The source was PBMCs, collected before TCRalphabeta/CD19-depleted stem cell transplant. Receptor source: a child under two years old with acute myeloid leukemia, due to receive a stem cell transplant.

This clonotype was detected many times. The chain employs TRBV20-1 and TRBJ1-1, with a possible D match to TRBD1 (5 bases). CDR1 is DFQATT and CDR2 is SNEGSKA in the germline V gene (reference sequence). This CDR3 is 13 amino acids long. The CDR3 region is CVPSAGGYTEAFF. The CDR3 DNA reads TGCGTGCCCTCGGCGGGGGGGTACACTGAAGCTTTCTTT.

Note on this clonotype: It may be a read error: a sequence one base away is much more abundant. The chain couples TRBV7-6 to TRBJ1-2, with D unresolved. The CDR3 runs 14 residues. From germline, CDR1 is SGHVS and CDR2 FNYEAQ. CDR3 nucleotides: TGTGCCAGCAGCTTAGACGAAGCTAACTATGGCGACACCTTC. Residues: CASSLDEANYGDTF.

At least ten counts were recorded for this clonotype. J is TRBJ1-4 and V is TRBV7-9; D is undetermined. Germline CDR1 reads SEHNR; CDR2 reads FQNEAQ (reference sequence). Trimming took off 5 bases at V and 7 bases at J, with 5 bases between the two ends. The CDR3 consists of 11 residues. The CDR3 region is CASSASEKLFF. The CDR3 nucleotides read TGTGCCAGCAGCGCGTCTGAAAAACTGTTTTTT.

In its sample, this clonotype was seen many times. CDR3 protein: CASSLRVEALETQYF. CDR3 nucleotides: TGTGCCAGCAGTTTAAGGGTGGAGGCCTTGGAGACCCAGTACTTC. V gene TRBV12-3 or TRBV12-4 combines with J gene TRBJ2-5, with D perhaps matching TRBD2 (5 bases). Trimming took off 2 bases at V and 5 bases at J, with 15 bases between the two ends. The CDR3 is made up of 15 amino acids.

This clonotype has at least ten counts. This rearrangement joins TRBV6-7 to TRBJ2-1, with 9 nucleotides matching TRBD2. TRBV6-7 is known as an ORF, though its function is uncertain. This CDR3 comprises 15 residues. The ends lost 2 bases at V and 8 bases at J; junction bases unmatched: 7. The CDR3 DNA is TGTGCCAGCAGTTACGGCGGGGCTAGCGGGGATGAGCAGTTCTTC. Its translation is CASSYGGASGDEQFF.

This clonotype was seen at least ten times. The rearrangement uses TRBV11-2 and TRBJ1-1; D remains unclear. The CDR3 spans 13 residues. Trimming took off 0 bases at V and 5 bases at J, with 7 bases between the two ends. The germline gives CDR1 SGHAT, CDR2 FQNNGV. Written as DNA, the CDR3 is TGTGCCAGCAGCTTAGAGTCTGGGACTGAAGCTTTCTTT. Amino acids: CASSLESGTEAFF. Filled out from reference TRBV11-2 and TRBJ1-1, the complete variable domain reads EAGVAQSPRYKIIEKRQSVAFWCNPISGHATLYWYQQILGQGPKLLIQFQNNGVVDDSQLPKDRFSAERLKGVDSTLKIQPAKLEDSAVYLCASSLESGTEAFFGQGTRLTVV.

The J gene is TRBJ2-1, the V gene TRBV5-1; TRBD1 is a possible D gene (5 bases). The germline V gene has CDR1 SGHRS and CDR2 YFSETQ. Trimming left V 6 bases short and J 7 bases short, with 29 bases between. The CDR3 runs 18 residues. The CDR3 DNA is TGCGCCAGCAACCTAAGGGGCTCTTACGTCGGTTTAACTAATGAGCAGTTCTTC. The encoded protein is CASNLRGSYVGLTNEQFF.

This clonotype was counted many times. The genes are TRBV6-5 and TRBJ2-5; D possibly corresponds to TRBD2 (5 bases). V lost 2 bases, J lost 2 bases, and 9 bases lay in between. The CDR3 has 14 residues. Germline CDR1 and CDR2: MNHEY and SVGAGI. The CDR3 is CASSYGRRQETQYF. CDR3 in DNA: TGTGCCAGCAGTTACGGCAGGAGGCAAGAGACCCAGTACTTC.

Ten or more counts support this clonotype. This chain uses TRBV7-2 with TRBJ2-5; 11 bases map to TRBD2. J gave up 5 bases and V 2 bases, and 7 bases lay outside the gene matches. Per the germline V gene, CDR1 is SGHTA and CDR2 is FQGNSA. The CDR3 has 16 residues. DNA for the CDR3: TGTGCCAGCAGCTTATTAGCGGGGGGGCAGGGGGAGACCCAGTACTTC. The encoded protein is CASSLLAGGQGETQYF.

Only a few counts were recorded for this clonotype. The rearrangement links TRBV5-1 to TRBJ2-1; no reliable D call. V shed 2 bases and J shed 9 bases, with 9 bases lying between them. The germline V gene encodes CDR1 SGHRS and CDR2 YFSETQ. The CDR3 loop spans 12 amino acids. As DNA, the CDR3 is TGCGCCAGCAGCTTCTACGTGGGTGAGCAGTTCTTC. Translation gives CASSFYVGEQFF. Drawing the rest from reference TRBV5-1 and TRBJ2-1, the complete variable domain is KAGVTQTPRYLIKTRGQQVTLSCSPISGHRSVSWYQQTPGQGLQFLFEYFSETQRNKGNFPGRFSGRQFSNSRSEMNVSTLELGDSALYLCASSFYVGEQFFGPGTRLTVL.

There are many counts of this clonotype. The chain has TRBV12-3 or TRBV12-4 and TRBJ2-5; D possibly corresponds to TRBD1 (5 bases). The CDR3 runs to 15 residues. Trimming cost V 5 bases and J 2 bases, with 15 bases left between them. DNA for the CDR3: TGTGCCAGCAGTACTTTCTCAGGGCGACAAGAGACCCAGTACTTC. This sequence encodes CASSTFSGRQETQYF.

This clonotype was seen a few times. The rearrangement links TRBV5-5 to TRBJ1-5; no clear D. The V end was cut by 1 base, the J end by 4 bases, with 12 bases between. The germline CDR1 and CDR2 sequences are SGHKS and YYEKEE (reference sequence). The CDR3 runs 15 residues. DNA of the CDR3: TGTGCCAGCAGCTTGTCCGAGGCCCTAAATCAGCCCCAGCATTTT. Its protein product is CASSLSEALNQPQHF.

In this sample, this clonotype turned up many times. The chain employs TRBV5-1 and TRBJ2-3, with no clear D. The CDR3 consists of 14 residues. Germline V gives CDR1 SGHRS, CDR2 YFSETQ. Trimming left V 1 base short and J 2 bases short, with 8 bases between. CDR3 sequence reads: CASSLNYPTDTQYF. The CDR3 nucleotides are TGCGCCAGCAGCTTGAACTACCCCACAGATACGCAGTATTTT. Full variable domain (missing parts from reference TRBV5-1 and TRBJ2-3): KAGVTQTPRYLIKTRGQQVTLSCSPISGHRSVSWYQQTPGQGLQFLFEYFSETQRNKGNFPGRFSGRQFSNSRSEMNVSTLELGDSALYLCASSLNYPTDTQYFGPGTRLTVL.

On this clonotype itself: Being one base from a much bigger clone, this may be a read error. A read error is likely, as this CDR3 ends without the conserved phenylalanine or tryptophan. The chain uses TRBV9 and TRBJ2-2; the D is unclear. V was pared by 0 bases and J by 2 bases, with 5 bases between. Germline lookup yields CDR1 SGDLS and CDR2 YYNGEE. The CDR3 has 14 amino acids. The CDR3 nucleotides read TGTGCCAGCAGCGTAGGAATAAACACCGGGGAGCTGTTTTTG. Translating it yields CASSVGINTGELFL.

At least ten counts were recorded for this clonotype. The chain couples TRBV14 to TRBJ2-1; D possibly corresponds to TRBD2 (6 bases). This CDR3 comprises 14 residues. Germline lookup yields CDR1 SGHDN and CDR2 FVKESK. Deletions cut 3 bases from V and 4 bases from J, with 10 bases between. The CDR3 loop reads CASSHLGTYNEQFF. CDR3 DNA sequence: TGTGCCAGCAGCCATTTAGGGACTTACAATGAGCAGTTCTTC.

Many counts were recorded for this clonotype. The chain couples TRBV5-1 to TRBJ2-7; 7 nucleotides line up with TRBD1. In germline, CDR1 is SGHRS, CDR2 YFSETQ. With 2 bases clipped from V and 5 bases from J, the junction kept 4 bases outside the gene matches. This CDR3 is 13 amino acids long. CDR3 residues: CASSFDRDNEQYF. CDR3 nucleotides: TGCGCCAGCAGCTTTGACAGGGACAACGAGCAGTACTTC.

Ten or more counts support this clonotype. CDR3 sequence (DNA): TGCGCCAGCAGTGAGGCTAGAGGCACAGATACGCAGTATTTT. Translation gives CASSEARGTDTQYF. The chain combines TRBV10-2 with TRBJ2-3; D is unclear. This CDR3 contains 14 residues. The V gene's germline CDR1 is WSHSY and CDR2 SAAADI. The ends were cut back, 2 bases at V and 1 base at J, with 7 bases in the middle.

This clonotype has a count of ten or more. V usage is TRBV12-3 or TRBV12-4 and J usage is TRBJ1-1, with TRBD1 matching 7 bases. The J segment lost 5 bases and the V segment lost 6 bases, leaving 12 bases of the junction unmatched. The CDR3 loop spans 15 amino acids. CDR3 sequence: CASSSSPRGRTEAFF. The CDR3 nucleotides are TGTGCCAGCAGCTCCTCGCCCAGGGGGAGAACTGAAGCTTTCTTT.

In nucleotides, the CDR3 is TGCGCCAGCAGCTTCACTAGCGGGAGGTTGGATACGCAGTATTTT. Translation: CASSFTSGRLDTQYF. The chain carries TRBV5-1 and TRBJ2-3, with 12 positions matching TRBD2. Germline trimming cut 2 bases from V and 6 bases from J; bases unmatched to any gene: 4. The CDR3 covers 15 residues. Germline V gene data show CDR1 as SGHRS and CDR2 as YFSETQ.

The chain recombines TRBV28 with TRBJ1-1; the D gene is possibly TRBD1 (5 bases). Trimming left V 6 bases short and J 1 base short, with 18 bases between. In germline, CDR1 is MDHEN, CDR2 SYDVKM. The CDR3 runs to 16 residues. The CDR3 DNA follows: TGTGCCAGCAGGGACCGGGACTTCTCAAGGAACACTGAAGCTTTCTTT. This encodes CASRDRDFSRNTEAFF.

This clonotype has ten or more counts. The CDR3 sequence is CASSFDRVSYEQYF. CDR3 bases: TGTGCCAGCAGCTTCGACAGGGTATCCTACGAGCAGTACTTC. The genes are TRBV2 and TRBJ2-7; TRBD1 matches at 7 bases. Germline V gene data show CDR1 as SNHLY and CDR2 as FYNNEI. This CDR3 spans 14 amino acids. V lost 6 bases, J lost 1 base, and 6 bases stayed unmatched.

The sample holds many counts of this clonotype. This sequence joins TRBV29-1 and TRBJ1-4, with D uncertain. The germline V gene has CDR1 SQVTM and CDR2 ANQGSEA. Trimming took 2 bases from V and 4 from J, leaving 14 bases between them. CDR3 size: 15 residues. The CDR3 DNA follows: TGCAGCGTTGAAAAAAGGGCAGCAAATAATGAAAAACTGTTTTTT. It specifies CSVEKRAANNEKLFF.

This clonotype occurred many times. The V and J genes are TRBV5-5 and TRBJ2-1; D may correspond to TRBD1 or TRBD2 (5 bases each). Looked up from germline, CDR1 is SGHKS and CDR2 is YYEKEE (reference sequence). CDR3 length: 18 residues. The V end was cut by 5 bases, the J end by 6 bases, with 27 bases between. The CDR3 DNA is TGTGCCAGCAGAAATCCCACCGGGACCGCCATCTGGGTCAATGAGCAGTTCTTC. Its protein is CASRNPTGTAIWVNEQFF.